The clone carrying this T cell receptor (beta chain) was counted a single time. Trimming cost V 7 bases and J 2 bases, with 14 bases left between them. CDR3 length equals 14 residues. Germline V lookup: CDR1 SGHTA, CDR2 FQGNSA. The data are from a study of T cell changes during pregnancy in multiple sclerosis. Some clones are missing from TCRdb's copy, which holds only in-frame ones; the method was immunoSEQ multiplex PCR. The sample holds some 95,000 clones, 85% to 95% seen once. This sample comprised peripheral blood, obtained in the first trimester of pregnancy. The chain uses TRBV7-2 and TRBJ2-5, with TRBD2 as a possible D gene (8 bases). The TCR was taken from a female donor with multiple sclerosis, enrolled in a pregnancy study. In DNA form, the CDR3 reads TGTGCCAGCACGGGAGGGGGCAGTCAAGAGACCCAGTACTTC. Protein sequence: CASTGGGSQETQYF.